This TCR beta chain was sequenced for a study of identical twins. Only healthy Caucasians were enrolled as donors. Template switching supplied a universal primer site; unique molecular identifiers were carried on the cDNA. In TCRdb, the 5' RACE reads were re-called with MiXCR into one record per CDR3 protein. The table has hundreds of thousands of distinct CDR3 sequences, roughly an eighth seen once; the top ten hold just over 7%. The V and J ends lost 6 bases and 4 bases respectively, with 6 bases between them. The germline V gene encodes CDR1 MNHEY and CDR2 SVGAGI. The length of the CDR3 is 11 residues. Whole-study findings and limits: The study found that models underestimated out-of-frame TCR alpha sharing in monozygotic twins. A cross-sectional statistical analysis, not follow-up of the same donors, supported the conclusions.

In this sample, this clonotype turned up many times. Its antigen is unknown. This sample also belongs to another study, concerning yellow fever vaccine responses in identical twins.

The sequenced material came from CD8+ T cells sorted from blood. This rearrangement joins TRBV6-5 to TRBJ2-5, with a tentative D call TRBD2 (6 bases). This clonotype was sampled from a woman aged 18-29 years in good health. For the CDR3, the DNA is TGTGCCAGCAGGGAGGGAGAGACCCAGTACTTC. It yields the protein CASREGETQYF.